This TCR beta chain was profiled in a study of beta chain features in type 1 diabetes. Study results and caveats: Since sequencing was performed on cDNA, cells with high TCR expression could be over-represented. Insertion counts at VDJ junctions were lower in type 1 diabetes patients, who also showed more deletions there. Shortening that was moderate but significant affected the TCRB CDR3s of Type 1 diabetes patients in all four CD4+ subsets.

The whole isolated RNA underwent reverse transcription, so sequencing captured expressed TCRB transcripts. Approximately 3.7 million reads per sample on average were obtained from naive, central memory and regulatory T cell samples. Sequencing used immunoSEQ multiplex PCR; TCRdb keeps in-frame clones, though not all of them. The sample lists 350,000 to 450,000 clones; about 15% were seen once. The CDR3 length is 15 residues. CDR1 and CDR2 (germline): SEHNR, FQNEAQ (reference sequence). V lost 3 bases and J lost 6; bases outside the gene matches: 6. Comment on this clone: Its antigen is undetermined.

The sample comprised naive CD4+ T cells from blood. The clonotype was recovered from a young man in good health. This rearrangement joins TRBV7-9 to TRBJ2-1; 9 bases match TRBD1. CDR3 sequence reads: CASSFAGTGTNEQFF. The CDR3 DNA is TGTGCCAGCAGCTTCGCCGGGACAGGGACCAATGAGCAGTTCTTC.